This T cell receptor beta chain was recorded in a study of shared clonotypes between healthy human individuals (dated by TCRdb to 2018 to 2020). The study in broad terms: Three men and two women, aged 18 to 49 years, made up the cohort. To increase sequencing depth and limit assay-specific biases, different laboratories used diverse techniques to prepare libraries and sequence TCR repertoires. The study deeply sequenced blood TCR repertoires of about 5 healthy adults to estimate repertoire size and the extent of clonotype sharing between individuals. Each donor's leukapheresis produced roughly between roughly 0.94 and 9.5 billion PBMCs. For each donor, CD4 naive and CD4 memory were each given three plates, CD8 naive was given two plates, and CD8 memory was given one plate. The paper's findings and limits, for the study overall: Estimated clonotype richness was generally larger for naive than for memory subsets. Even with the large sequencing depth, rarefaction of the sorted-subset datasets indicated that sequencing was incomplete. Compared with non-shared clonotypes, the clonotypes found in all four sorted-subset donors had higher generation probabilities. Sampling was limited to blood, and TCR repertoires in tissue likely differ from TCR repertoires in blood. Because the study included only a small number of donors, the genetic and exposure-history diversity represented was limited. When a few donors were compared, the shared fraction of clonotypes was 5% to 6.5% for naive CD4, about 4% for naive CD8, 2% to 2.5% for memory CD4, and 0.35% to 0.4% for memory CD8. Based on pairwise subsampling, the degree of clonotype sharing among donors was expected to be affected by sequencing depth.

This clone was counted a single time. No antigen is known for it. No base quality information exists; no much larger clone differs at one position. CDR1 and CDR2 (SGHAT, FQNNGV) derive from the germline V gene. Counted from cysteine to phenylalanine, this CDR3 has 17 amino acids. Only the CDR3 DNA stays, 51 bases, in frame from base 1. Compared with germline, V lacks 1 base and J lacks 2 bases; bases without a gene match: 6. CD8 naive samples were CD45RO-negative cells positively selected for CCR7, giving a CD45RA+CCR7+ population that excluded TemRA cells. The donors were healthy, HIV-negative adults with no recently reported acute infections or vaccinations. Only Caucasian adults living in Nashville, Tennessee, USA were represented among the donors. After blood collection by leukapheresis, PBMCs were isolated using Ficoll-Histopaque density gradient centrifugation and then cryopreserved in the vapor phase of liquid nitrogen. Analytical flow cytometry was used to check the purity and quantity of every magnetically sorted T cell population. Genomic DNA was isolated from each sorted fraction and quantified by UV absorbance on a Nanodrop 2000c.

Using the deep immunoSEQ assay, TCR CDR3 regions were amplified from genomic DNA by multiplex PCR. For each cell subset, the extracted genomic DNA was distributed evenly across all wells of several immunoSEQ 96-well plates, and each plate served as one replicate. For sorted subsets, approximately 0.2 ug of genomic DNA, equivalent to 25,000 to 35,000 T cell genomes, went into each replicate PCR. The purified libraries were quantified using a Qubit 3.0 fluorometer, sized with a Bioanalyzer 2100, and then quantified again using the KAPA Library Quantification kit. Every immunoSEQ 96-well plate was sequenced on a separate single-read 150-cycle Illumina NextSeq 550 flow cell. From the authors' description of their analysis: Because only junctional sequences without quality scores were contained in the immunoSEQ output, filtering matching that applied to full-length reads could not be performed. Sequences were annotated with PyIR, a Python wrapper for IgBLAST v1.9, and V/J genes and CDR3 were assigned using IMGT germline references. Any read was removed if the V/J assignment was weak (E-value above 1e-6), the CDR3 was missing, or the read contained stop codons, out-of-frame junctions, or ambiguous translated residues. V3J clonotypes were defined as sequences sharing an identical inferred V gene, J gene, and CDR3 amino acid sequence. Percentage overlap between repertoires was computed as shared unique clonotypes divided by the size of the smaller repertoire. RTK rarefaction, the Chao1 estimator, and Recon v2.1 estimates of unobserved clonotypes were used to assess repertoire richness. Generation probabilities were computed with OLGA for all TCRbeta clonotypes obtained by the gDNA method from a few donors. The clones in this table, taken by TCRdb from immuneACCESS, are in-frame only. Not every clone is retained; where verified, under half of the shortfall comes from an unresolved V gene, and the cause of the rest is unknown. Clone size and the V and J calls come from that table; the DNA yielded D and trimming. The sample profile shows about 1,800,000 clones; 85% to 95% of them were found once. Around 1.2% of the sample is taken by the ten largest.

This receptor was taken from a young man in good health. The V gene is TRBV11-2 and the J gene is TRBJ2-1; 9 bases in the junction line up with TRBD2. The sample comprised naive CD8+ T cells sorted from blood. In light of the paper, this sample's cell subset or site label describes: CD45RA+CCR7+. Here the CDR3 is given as CASSLVGAGGTYNEQFF. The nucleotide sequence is TGTGCCAGCAGCTTAGTCGGAGCGGGGGGCACCTACAATGAGCAGTTCTTC.